Reported below is one TCR beta chain. Its antigen is unknown. These data are taken from a study of cytomegalovirus exposure and HLA in healthy donors. Whole-study context: The roughly 120 validation repertoires, a later analysis reported, used the same platform as the roughly 610 first-cohort repertoires.

The donors were in the approximately 120-subject validation cohort; that cohort was separate from the roughly 700-subject first cohort. Some clones are missing from TCRdb's copy, which holds only in-frame ones; the method was immunoSEQ multiplex PCR. The sample contains fewer than 120,000 clones, roughly 90% of which appear only once. Findings of the study overall: While the bulk of TCR sequences proved rare, some public TCRs turned up in many donors.

Per germline, CDR1 MRHNA and CDR2 SNTAGT. The trim removed 0 bases at V and 9 bases at J, leaving 3 bases unmatched. The CDR3 is 15 amino acids. Sequencing was carried out using PBMCs. The V gene is TRBV6-4, the J gene TRBJ2-1, with 12 positions matching TRBD1. This TCR came from a woman aged 18-35 years in good health and CMV-seronegative. CDR3 region: CASSDSGTGGFEQFF. The DNA of the CDR3 is TGTGCCAGCAGTGACTCCGGGACAGGGGGCTTTGAGCAGTTCTTC.